This T cell receptor beta chain was recovered during a study of vaccination and CD4 T cells after COVID-19. As to treatment: roughly ten-day PBMC culture with coronavirus spike peptide pools or control peptides (ViraFEST assay). CDR1 and CDR2 (germline): SGHAT, FQNNGV. The CDR3 adds up to 16 amino acids, both ends counted. The Oncomine TCR Beta short-read assay was what sequenced the DNA obtained from cultured CD4+ T cells. DNA came from CD4+ T cells after culture. TCRdb passed the PCR reads through MiXCR, listing each CDR3 protein once. The sample gives under 20,000 distinct CDR3 sequences, about a third of which show up once; 15% to 19% is in the top ten. Concerning this clonotype itself: Its target is unknown. The DNA is omitted, as the CDR3 cannot be located on it reliably, and the CDR3 follows TCRdb's listing.

This chain links TRBV11-2 with TRBJ2-2; TRBD1 was called by the table and not checked on the DNA. This receptor was taken from a human donor with COVID-19. The sequencing sample was made of cultured CD4+ T cells from blood. This CDR3 is CASSFLWTTGAGELFF.